The entry that follows covers one T cell receptor beta chain sequence. Its antigen is unidentified. Repertoires were generated with immunoSEQ multiplex PCR, while TCRdb's copy carries only in-frame clones and drops some. The sample has approximately 110,000 clones; just over 85% are singletons. The data were taken from a study of T cell responses to AZD1222 COVID-19 vaccine. Whole-study findings and limits: Along spike, vaccine-associated CD4 TCRs were found throughout, with dominance at 160-218 and 743-854.

The CDR3 is 16 amino acids. Trimming pared 0 bases from V and 6 bases from J, leaving 18 bases between. Germline lookup yields CDR1 SGHNT and CDR2 YYREEE (reference sequence). This clonotype was sampled from an adult in good health. Material: peripheral blood, obtained on day 0 of AZD1222 vaccination. The chain recombines TRBV5-4 with TRBJ1-1; D perhaps matches TRBD1 (5 bases). The CDR3 protein is CASSLARYGGGPEAFF. In DNA form, the CDR3 reads TGTGCCAGCAGCTTGGCCCGGTATGGGGGAGGGCCTGAAGCTTTCTTT.